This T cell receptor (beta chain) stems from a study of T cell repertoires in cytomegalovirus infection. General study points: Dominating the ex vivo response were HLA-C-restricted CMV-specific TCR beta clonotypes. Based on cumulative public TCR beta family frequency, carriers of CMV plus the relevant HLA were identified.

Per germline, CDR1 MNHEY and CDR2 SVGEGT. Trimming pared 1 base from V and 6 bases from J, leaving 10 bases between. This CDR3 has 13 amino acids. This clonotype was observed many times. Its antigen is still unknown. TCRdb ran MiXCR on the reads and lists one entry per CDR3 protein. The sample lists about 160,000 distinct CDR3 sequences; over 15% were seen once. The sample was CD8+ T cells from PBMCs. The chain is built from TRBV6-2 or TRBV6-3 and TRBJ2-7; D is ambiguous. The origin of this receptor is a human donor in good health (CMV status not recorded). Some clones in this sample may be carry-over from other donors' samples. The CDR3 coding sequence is TGTGCCAGCAGTTACTTTGGCGATAGCGAGCAGTACTTC. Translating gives CASSYFGDSEQYF.